Following are 24 T cell receptor beta chains from one sample sequenced in a study of Graves' ophthalmopathy and Graves' hyperthyroidism. Amplified material comprised TCR beta CDR3 regions derived from RNA transcripts. RT-PCR with HTBI primers came first, then second-round multiplex PCR. TCRdb reprocessed the multiplex PCR reads via MiXCR and lists one record per CDR3 protein. The sample lists hundreds of thousands of distinct CDR3 sequences; less than 20% were seen once. Specimen: peripheral blood. Source of these receptors: a woman under 30 with stable Graves' hyperthyroidism.

For this clonotype: This may come from a read error, since a much larger clone is one base off. V and J are TRBV6-2 or TRBV6-3 and TRBJ1-1; a weak D match, TRBD1 (6 bases). CDR1 and CDR2 from the germline V gene are MNHEY and SVGEGT. The length of the CDR3 is 14 residues. The chain's CDR3 is CASSYATGRTEACF. The CDR3 DNA reads TGTGCCAGCAGTTACGCCACAGGGAGAACTGAAGCTTGCTTT.

This clonotype was seen once. The chain links TRBV7-8 to TRBJ2-7, with 7 bases lining up with TRBD1. Germline V gene lookup returns CDR1 SGHVS and CDR2 FQNEAQ. V was pared by 5 bases and J by 3 bases, with 7 bases of the junction left unmatched. The CDR3 length is 14 residues. CDR3 coding DNA: TGTGCCAGCAGCAATCAAGACAGGGTCTACGAGCAGTACTTC. The encoded protein is CASSNQDRVYEQYF.

The chain combines TRBV4-1 with TRBJ1-1; TRBD1 is a possible D gene (5 bases). Germline V gene data show CDR1 as MGHRA and CDR2 as YSYEKL. V lost 3 bases, J lost 5 bases, and 19 bases lay in between. The CDR3 runs to 16 residues. CDR3 protein: CASSQAADSQETEAFF. The CDR3 nucleotides are TGCGCCAGCAGCCAGGCCGCCGACAGTCAAGAGACTGAAGCTTTCTTT.

V and J are TRBV29-1 and TRBJ2-2; unclear D gene. The germline V and J ends were trimmed by 0 bases and 0 bases, with 8 bases remaining between them. CDR1 and CDR2 (germline): SQVTM, ANQGSEA. The CDR3 runs 15 residues. CDR3 nucleotides: TGCAGCGTTGAAGACGCCGGACCGAACACCGGGGAGCTGTTTTTT. Its translation is CSVEDAGPNTGELFF.

This clonotype was picked up many times. The J gene is TRBJ1-1, the V gene TRBV12-3 or TRBV12-4, with 7 bases aligning to TRBD1. This CDR3 has 17 amino acids. With 0 bases clipped from V and 0 bases from J, the junction kept 7 bases outside the gene matches. DNA of the CDR3: TGTGCCAGCAGTTTAGCGCTTTTGGGACAGCTGAACACTGAAGCTTTCTTT. This encodes CASSLALLGQLNTEAFF.

Many counts were recorded for this clonotype. The chain carries TRBV15 and TRBJ2-1, with D unclear. V lost 5 bases, J lost 4 bases, and 15 bases lay in between. The CDR3 loop spans 15 amino acids. In germline, CDR1 is LNHNV, CDR2 YYDKDF (reference sequence). The CDR3: CATSLWRSLYNEQFF. Here the CDR3 DNA reads TGTGCCACCAGCTTGTGGCGGAGTCTATACAATGAGCAGTTCTTC.

There are many counts of this clonotype. The rearrangement uses TRBV6-5 and TRBJ2-7; 7 bases are shared with TRBD1. This CDR3 is built from 11 residues. V shed 6 bases, J shed 8 bases, and the junction held 4 bases outside the gene matches. Germline CDR1 reads MNHEY; CDR2 reads SVGAGI. The CDR3 nucleotides read TGTGCCAGCAGGGTACAGGGGAAGCAGTACTTC. Amino acids: CASRVQGKQYF.

This clonotype was counted at least ten times. The rearrangement uses TRBV7-9 and TRBJ2-7; D is perhaps TRBD1 or TRBD2 (5 bases each). The CDR3 is 15 amino acids. In germline, CDR1 is SEHNR, CDR2 FQNEAQ (reference sequence). Trimming took 4 bases from V and 4 from J, leaving 17 bases between them. The DNA for the CDR3 is TGTGCCAGCAGCTCTCTGGGGACCGCTTTATACGAGCAGTACTTC. Its protein product is CASSSLGTALYEQYF.

This clonotype came up many times. The V call is TRBV25-1, the J call TRBJ1-1; unclear D gene. Trimming removed 4 bases from V and 1 base from J, with 28 bases in between. This CDR3 has 20 residues. Looked up from germline, CDR1 is MGHDK and CDR2 is SYGVNS. CDR3 DNA sequence: TGTGCCAGCAGTGCCCCAGAATTAGGTCGGGCCCAGTCGACGAACACTGAAGCTTTCTTT. Translation gives CASSAPELGRAQSTNTEAFF.

This clonotype has a handful of counts. The rearrangement joins TRBV10-3 to TRBJ1-5; a possible D gene is TRBD1 (5 bases). Germline lookup yields CDR1 ENHRY and CDR2 SYGVKD. The CDR3 loop spans 15 amino acids. Trimming took 4 bases from V and 3 from J, leaving 13 bases between them. The CDR3 DNA reads TGTGCCATCAGTGTAGGGGTGGAGGCCAATCAGCCCCAGCATTTT. Its protein is CAISVGVEANQPQHF.

This clonotype has a count of ten or more. The chain uses TRBV6-5 and TRBJ2-7; tentatively, D is TRBD1 (6 bases). This CDR3 region has 16 residues. The V and J ends lost 0 bases and 1 base respectively, with 13 bases between them. Germline V gene lookup returns CDR1 MNHEY and CDR2 SVGAGI. In DNA form, the CDR3 reads TGTGCCAGCAGTTACTCGTGGACAGCGCCATCCTACGAGCAGTACTTC. Its translation is CASSYSWTAPSYEQYF.

This clonotype was picked up many times. This chain links TRBV6-1 with TRBJ1-4, with D tentatively TRBD1 (5 bases). CDR3 length: 13 residues. The V gene lost 10 bases and the J gene lost 6 bases, with 15 bases spanning the gap. Germline V gene data show CDR1 as MNHNS and CDR2 as SASEGT. The CDR3 spells CATRRGGDEKLFF. CDR3 nucleotide sequence: TGTGCCACTAGGAGGGGAGGCGATGAAAAACTGTTTTTT.

In DNA, the CDR3 is TGTGCCAGCAGTGAAGCCGTAGAGACCGGGGAGCTGTTTTTT. The encoded protein is CASSEAVETGELFF. This sequence joins TRBV6-1 and TRBJ2-2; no firm D call. Per the germline V gene, CDR1 is MNHNS and CDR2 is SASEGT. This CDR3 is built from 14 residues. The V and J ends lost 0 bases and 5 bases respectively, with 7 bases between them.

There are many counts of this clonotype. V and J are TRBV6-1 and TRBJ2-5; 10 bases align to TRBD2. The CDR3 totals 15 residues. V was clipped by 4 bases and J by 1 base; unmatched bases: 3. Germline CDR1 MNHNS, CDR2 SASEGT. As DNA, the CDR3 is TGTGCCAGCAGTGGGACTAGCGGATTCCAAGAGACCCAGTACTTC. Its protein product is CASSGTSGFQETQYF.

This clonotype occurred many times. The chain combines TRBV6-2 or TRBV6-3 with TRBJ2-7, with TRBD2 as a possible D gene (7 bases). The V gene's germline CDR1 is MNHEY and CDR2 SVGEGT. Trimming left V 2 bases short and J 5 bases short, with 16 bases between. The CDR3 consists of 15 residues. The CDR3 is CASSYLARGGHEQYF. The CDR3 region has the DNA TGTGCCAGCAGTTACCTAGCTCGCGGGGGCCACGAGCAGTACTTC.

This clonotype was seen at least ten times. V and J are TRBV2 and TRBJ2-5, with TRBD1 matching over 7 bases. Trimming cost V 4 bases and J 5 bases; bases outside gene matches: 22. The length of the CDR3 is 19 residues. Germline CDR1 and CDR2: SNHLY and FYNNEI. The CDR3 sequence: CASSVDLPGTVPRGETQYF. The CDR3 DNA follows: TGTGCCAGCAGTGTGGACCTTCCCGGGACAGTCCCTAGGGGGGAGACCCAGTACTTC.

This clonotype has at least ten counts. The chain has TRBV11-2 and TRBJ1-3, with D maybe TRBD1 (6 bases). Per germline, CDR1 SGHAT and CDR2 FQNNGV. V shed 6 bases and J shed 0 bases, with 24 bases lying between them. CDR3 length: 19 residues. The CDR3 protein is CASSFRDKTLFYSGNTIYF. CDR3 in DNA: TGTGCCAGCAGTTTTCGGGACAAGACCTTATTTTACTCTGGAAACACCATATATTTT.

This clonotype was found many times. The chain links TRBV28 to TRBJ2-7; 7 positions agree with TRBD1. CDR3 length: 14 amino acids. In germline, CDR1 is MDHEN, CDR2 SYDVKM. V lost 7 bases and J lost 2; bases outside the gene matches: 8. In DNA, the CDR3 is TGTGCCAGCAAACCAGGGGGTCAACCCTACGAGCAGTACTTC. Encoded protein: CASKPGGQPYEQYF.

This sequence joins TRBV15 and TRBJ2-2; D is undetermined. With 1 base removed from V and 6 bases from J, the gap between germline ends came to 3 bases. The germline gives CDR1 LNHNV, CDR2 YYDKDF (reference sequence). The length of the CDR3 is 12 residues. CDR3 in DNA: TGTGCCACCAGCAGAGCCCCCGGGGAGCTGTTTTTT. It specifies CATSRAPGELFF.

This clonotype was counted ten times or more. It is unclear where the CDR3 begins or ends on the DNA, so no DNA is shown, and the CDR3 is as TCRdb lists it. This chain uses TRBV12-3 or TRBV12-4 with TRBJ2-5; TRBD1 was called by the table and not checked on the DNA. The CDR3 is 13 residues long, ends included. The CDR3 reads CASSSGQGETKYF.

In this sample, this clonotype turned up many times. The gene calls are TRBV24-1 and TRBJ1-5; D is ambiguous. The length of the CDR3 is 19 residues. Germline CDR1 and CDR2: KGHDR and SFDVKD. Trimming took off 1 base at V and 5 bases at J, with 23 bases between the two ends. The CDR3 here is CATSDFGQSGIANHQPQHF. In DNA form, the CDR3 reads TGTGCCACCAGTGATTTCGGGCAGTCAGGTATCGCAAACCATCAGCCCCAGCATTTT.

This clonotype was detected ten times or more. The V gene is TRBV20-1, the J gene TRBJ1-5, with 7 positions matching TRBD1. The CDR3 has 16 residues. V lost 0 bases and J lost 0; bases outside the gene matches: 5. The germline gives CDR1 DFQATT, CDR2 SNEGSKA (reference sequence). For the CDR3, the DNA is TGCAGTGCTAGAGACCCCGGACAGGCTAGCAATCAGCCCCAGCATTTT. Protein sequence: CSARDPGQASNQPQHF.

The rearrangement links TRBV15 to TRBJ2-7; 8 bases agree with TRBD2. CDR3 length: 15 amino acids. Germline trimming cut 0 bases from V and 4 bases from J; bases unmatched to any gene: 5. Germline V CDR1 and CDR2: LNHNV, YYDKDF (reference sequence). CDR3 coding DNA: TGTGCCACCAGCAGAGATGGCGGGGGGCGTTACGAGCAGTACTTC. It translates to CATSRDGGGRYEQYF.

Ten or more counts support this clonotype. The V call is TRBV19, the J call TRBJ1-6; possible D gene TRBD1, 5 bases. Trimming left V 6 bases short and J 6 bases short, with 9 bases between. This CDR3 contains 13 residues. Germline CDR1 reads LNHDA; CDR2 reads SQIVND (reference sequence). The CDR3 DNA is TGTGCCAGTAGATACGGGGCTAATTCACCCCTCCACTTT. It codes for CASRYGANSPLHF. Looking up the rest from reference TRBV19 and TRBJ1-6 gives the full variable domain: DGGITQSPKYLFRKEGQNVTLSCEQNLNHDAMYWYRQDPGQGLRLIYYSQIVNDFQKGDIAEGYSVSREKKESFPLTVTSAQKNPTAFYLCASRYGANSPLHFGNGTRLTVT.